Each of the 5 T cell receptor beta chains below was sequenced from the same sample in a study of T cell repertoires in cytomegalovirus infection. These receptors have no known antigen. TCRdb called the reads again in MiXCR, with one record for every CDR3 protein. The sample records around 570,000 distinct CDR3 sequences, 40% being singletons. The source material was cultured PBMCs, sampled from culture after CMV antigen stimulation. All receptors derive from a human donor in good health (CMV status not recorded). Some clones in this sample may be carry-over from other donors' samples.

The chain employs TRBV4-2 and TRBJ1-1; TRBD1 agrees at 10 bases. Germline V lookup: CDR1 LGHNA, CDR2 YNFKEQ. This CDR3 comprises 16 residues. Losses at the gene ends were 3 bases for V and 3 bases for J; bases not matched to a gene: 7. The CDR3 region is CASSQGPGQGYTEAFF. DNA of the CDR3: TGTGCCAGCAGCCAGGGACCGGGACAGGGGTACACTGAAGCTTTCTTT.

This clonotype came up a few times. The DNA for the CDR3 is TGTGCCAGTAGTATAGTCGGACATTTAATGAACACTGAAGCTTTCTTT. Amino acids: CASSIVGHLMNTEAFF. This chain uses TRBV19 with TRBJ1-1; TRBD1 might be the D (5 bases). The CDR3 runs 16 residues. The ends were cut back, 1 base at V and 0 bases at J, with 12 bases in the middle. CDR1 and CDR2 (germline): LNHDA, SQIVND (reference sequence).

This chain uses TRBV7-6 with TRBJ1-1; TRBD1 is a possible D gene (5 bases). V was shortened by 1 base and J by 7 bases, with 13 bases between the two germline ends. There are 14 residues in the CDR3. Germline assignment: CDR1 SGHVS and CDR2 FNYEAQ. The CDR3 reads CASSLVGGVGEAFF. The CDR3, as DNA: TGTGCCAGCAGCTTAGTGGGGGGTGTAGGTGAAGCTTTCTTT.

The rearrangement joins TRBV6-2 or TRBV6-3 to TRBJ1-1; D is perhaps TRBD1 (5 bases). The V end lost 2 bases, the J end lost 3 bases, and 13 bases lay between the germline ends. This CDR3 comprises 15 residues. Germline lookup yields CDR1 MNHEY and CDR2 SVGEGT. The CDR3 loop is CASSYGGGSDTEAFF. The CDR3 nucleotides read TGTGCCAGCAGTTACGGGGGGGGGTCCGACACTGAAGCTTTCTTT.

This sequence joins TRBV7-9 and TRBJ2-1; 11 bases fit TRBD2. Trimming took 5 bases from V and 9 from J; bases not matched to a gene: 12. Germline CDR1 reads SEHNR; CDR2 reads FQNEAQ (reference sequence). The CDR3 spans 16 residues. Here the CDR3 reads CASSPTYLAGGREQFF. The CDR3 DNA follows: TGTGCCAGCAGCCCGACCTATCTAGCGGGGGGACGTGAGCAGTTCTTC.